This T cell receptor beta chain was obtained from a study of the immune and genomic landscape of osteosarcoma. Poor-prognosis osteosarcoma patients supplied post-treatment primary, local recurrence and metastasis tumor specimens. The germline V gene has CDR1 SGHVS and CDR2 FNYEAQ. There are 15 residues in the CDR3. After removal of 3 bases from V and 7 bases from J, the junction contained 8 bases not matched to a gene. Assay used: immunoSEQ multiplex PCR; TCRdb lists only in-frame clones, some missing. The sample consists of approximately 5,500 clones, 77% of them appearing once. The chain links TRBV7-6 to TRBJ2-1, with 8 positions matching TRBD2. Sequenced material: osteosarcoma tumor tissue from the lung. The TCR comes from a human donor with osteosarcoma. The CDR3: CASSFLAGPENEQFF. CDR3 DNA sequence: TGTGCCAGCAGCTTTCTAGCGGGCCCTGAGAATGAGCAGTTCTTC.